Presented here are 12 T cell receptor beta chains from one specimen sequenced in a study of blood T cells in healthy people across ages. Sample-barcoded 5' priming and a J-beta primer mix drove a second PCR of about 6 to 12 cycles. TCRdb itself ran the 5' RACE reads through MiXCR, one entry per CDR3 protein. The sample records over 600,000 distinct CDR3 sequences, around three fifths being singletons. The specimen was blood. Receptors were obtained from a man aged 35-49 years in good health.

The chain's CDR3 is CASSVEAGGIMYEQYF. The CDR3 DNA is TGTGCCAGCAGCGTAGAAGCGGGTGGGATTATGTACGAGCAGTACTTC. The chain employs TRBV9 and TRBJ2-5, with a weak D call TRBD2 (6 bases). The DNA end is a closer match to TRBJ2-7, so the J assignment may be wrong. Germline V gives CDR1 SGDLS, CDR2 YYNGEE. CDR3 length equals 16 residues.

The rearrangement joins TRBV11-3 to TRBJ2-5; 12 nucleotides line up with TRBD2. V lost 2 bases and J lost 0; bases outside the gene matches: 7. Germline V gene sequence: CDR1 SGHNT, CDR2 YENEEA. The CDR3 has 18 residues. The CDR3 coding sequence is TGTGCCAGCAGCTTAAGGGATGGACTAGCGGGGTACCAAGAGACCCAGTACTTC. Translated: CASSLRDGLAGYQETQYF.

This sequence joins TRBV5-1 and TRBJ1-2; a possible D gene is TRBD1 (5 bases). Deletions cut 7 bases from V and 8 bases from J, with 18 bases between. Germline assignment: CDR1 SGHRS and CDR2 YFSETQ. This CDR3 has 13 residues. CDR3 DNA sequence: TGCGCCAGCGACCCTACAGGCTCCGGGGGCTACACCTTC. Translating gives CASDPTGSGGYTF.

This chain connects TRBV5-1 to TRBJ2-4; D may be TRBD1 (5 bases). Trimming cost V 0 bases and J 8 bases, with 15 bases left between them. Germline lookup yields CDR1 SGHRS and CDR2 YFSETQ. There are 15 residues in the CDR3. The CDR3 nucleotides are TGCGCCAGCAGCTTGGCCGGCACCCTAGGGGACATTCAGTACTTC. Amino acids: CASSLAGTLGDIQYF.

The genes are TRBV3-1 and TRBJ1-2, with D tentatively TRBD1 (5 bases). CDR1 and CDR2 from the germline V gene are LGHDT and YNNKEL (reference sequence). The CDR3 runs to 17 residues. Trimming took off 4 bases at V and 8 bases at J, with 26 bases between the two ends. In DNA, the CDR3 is TGTGCCAGCAGCCCACGATATCGAGACAGAGCCTATGAAGGCTACACCTTC. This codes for CASSPRYRDRAYEGYTF. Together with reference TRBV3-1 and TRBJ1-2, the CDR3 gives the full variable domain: DTAVSQTPKYLVTQMGNDKSIKCEQNLGHDTMYWYKQDSKKFLKIMFSYNNKELIINETVPNRFSPKSPDKAHLNLHINSLELGDSAVYFCASSPRYRDRAYEGYTFGSGTRLTVV.

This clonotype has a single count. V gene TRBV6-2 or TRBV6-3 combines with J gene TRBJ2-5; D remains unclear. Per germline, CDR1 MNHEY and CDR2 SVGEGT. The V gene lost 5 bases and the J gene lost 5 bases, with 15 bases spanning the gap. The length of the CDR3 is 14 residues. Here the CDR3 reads CASSLQGKWETQYF. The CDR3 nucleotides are TGTGCCAGCAGTCTCCAAGGGAAGTGGGAGACCCAGTACTTC.

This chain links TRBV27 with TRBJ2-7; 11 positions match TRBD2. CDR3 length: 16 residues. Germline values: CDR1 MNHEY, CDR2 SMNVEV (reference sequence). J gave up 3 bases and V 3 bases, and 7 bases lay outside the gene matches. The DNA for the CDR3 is TGTGCCAGCAGTTTTCTTACTAGCGGGAGTGGCTACGAGCAGTACTTC. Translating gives CASSFLTSGSGYEQYF.

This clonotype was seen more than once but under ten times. CDR3 region: CSAESGANVLTF. CDR3 bases: TGCAGTGCGGAATCTGGGGCCAACGTCCTGACTTTC. The chain recombines TRBV20-1 with TRBJ2-6; no firm D call. The CDR3 sequence is 12 residues long. Germline-derived CDR1 and CDR2 are DFQATT and SNEGSKA (reference sequence). Trimming pared 6 bases from V and 1 base from J, leaving 4 bases between.

This CDR3 reads CASSLTLGQGPNEQFF. The CDR3 DNA follows: TGTGCCAGCAGCTTAACCCTTGGACAGGGACCAAATGAGCAGTTCTTC. The V gene is TRBV7-3, the J gene TRBJ2-1, with TRBD1 identical over 8 bases. V shed 0 bases and J 7 bases; nucleotides not matched to a gene: 8. This CDR3 comprises 16 residues. Germline CDR1 SGHTA, CDR2 FQGTGA.

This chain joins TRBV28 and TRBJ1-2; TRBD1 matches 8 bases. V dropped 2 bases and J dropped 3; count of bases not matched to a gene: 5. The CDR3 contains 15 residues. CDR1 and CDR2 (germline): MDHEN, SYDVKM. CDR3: CASSLQQGDYYGYTF. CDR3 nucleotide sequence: TGTGCCAGCAGTTTACAACAGGGGGATTACTATGGCTACACCTTC.

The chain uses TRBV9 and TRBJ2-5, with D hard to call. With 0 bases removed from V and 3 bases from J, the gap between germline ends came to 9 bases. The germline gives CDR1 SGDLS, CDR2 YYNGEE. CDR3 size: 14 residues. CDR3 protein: CASSVESSKETQYF. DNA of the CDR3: TGTGCCAGCAGCGTAGAGTCCAGCAAAGAGACCCAGTACTTC.

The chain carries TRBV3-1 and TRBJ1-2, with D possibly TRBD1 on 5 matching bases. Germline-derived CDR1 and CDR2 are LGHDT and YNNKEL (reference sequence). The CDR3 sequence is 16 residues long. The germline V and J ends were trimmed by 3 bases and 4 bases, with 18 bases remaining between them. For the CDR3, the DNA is TGTGCCAGCAGCCAGTACCAGGGTCAGGGTATCTATGGCTACACCTTC. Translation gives CASSQYQGQGIYGYTF.